This TCR beta chain was observed in a study of shared clonotypes between healthy human individuals. Study as a whole: Participating donors consisted of two women and a few men aged 18 to 49. Findings and caveats of the study: Generation of non-shared clonotypes was less probable than generation of clonotypes shared by all four donors.

This CDR3 region has 14 residues. Unmatched junction bases numbered 1, after V lost 1 base and J lost 7 bases. Germline values: CDR1 LGHNT, CDR2 FRNRAP. Naive CD8 populations comprised CD45RO-negative cells positively selected for CCR7, excluding terminally differentiated effector memory CD45RA+ cells. All donors were Caucasian adults living in Nashville, Tennessee. Turning to this clone: What it recognizes is unknown. Other DNA sequences in the same sample also yield this CDR3.

Per the authors' pipeline: Filtering of immunoSEQ junctional sequences could not match full-length read filtering. Libraries were prepared by immunoSEQ multiplex PCR; TCRdb keeps only in-frame clonotypes and omits some of them. The D gene and trimming were derived from the DNA, and the V and J assignments and clone size from that table. This table holds around 1.9 million clones, about 92% found once. This receptor was identified in a man aged 18 to 29 in good health. Some clones in this sample may be carry-over from other donors' samples. The chain links TRBV12-5 to TRBJ2-1; 10 positions match TRBD2. Sequencing was carried out using naive CD8+ T cells from PBMCs. This chain's CDR3 is CASGLGLAGNEQFF. The CDR3 bases are TGTGCTAGTGGTTTGGGACTAGCGGGTAATGAGCAGTTCTTC.